The 2 T cell receptor beta chains in this list originate from one sample, sequenced in a study of blood T cell repertoires in COVID-19. Sequencing was performed with immunoSEQ multiplex PCR; in TCRdb, only in-frame clones are kept and a portion is missing. This sample yields about 260,000 clones, of which around 89% are seen a single time; approximately 1.2% belongs to the top ten. The sample comprised PBMCs or T cells enriched from blood (not recorded which). These receptors all stem from a woman in her thirties or forties with acute COVID-19.

This chain links TRBV6-1 with TRBJ1-6; tentatively, D is TRBD1 (5 bases). The CDR3 loop spans 15 amino acids. Per the germline V gene, CDR1 is MNHNS and CDR2 is SASEGT. Trimming took 2 bases from V and 6 from J, leaving 11 bases between them. CDR3 DNA: TGTGCCAGCAGTGAACTCCAGGGTAGTAATTCACCCCTCCACTTT. Protein: CASSELQGSNSPLHF.

The chain employs TRBV27 and TRBJ1-2; D possibly corresponds to TRBD1 (6 bases). The CDR3 loop spans 13 amino acids. CDR1 is MNHEY and CDR2 is SMNVEV in the germline V gene (reference sequence). Trimming removed 6 bases from V and 4 bases from J, with 12 bases in between. The CDR3 here is CASRIGGSYGYTF. DNA of the CDR3: TGTGCCAGCAGAATTGGGGGCTCCTATGGCTACACCTTC.